This T cell receptor (beta chain) was found in a study of control samples from healthy donors and cancer patients. The J segment lost 6 bases and the V segment lost 6 bases, leaving 13 bases of the junction unmatched. This CDR3 region has 16 residues. Germline V gene data show CDR1 as WNHNN and CDR2 as SYGVQD (reference sequence). Only in-frame clones appear in the TCRdb table, and some are missing; sequencing was by immunoSEQ multiplex PCR. The table records approximately 150,000 clones, 85% to 95% of them present only once. This clone has just one count. Sequences were obtained from blood. The source of this sequence is a middle-aged man in good health. This chain uses TRBV10-1 with TRBJ2-7, with 11 bases identical to TRBD2. The chain's CDR3 is CASSLKTSGSSGEQYF. In nucleotides, the CDR3 is TGCGCCAGCAGCCTTAAAACTAGCGGGAGTTCGGGCGAGCAGTACTTC.